What follows describes a single TCR beta chain. Its antigen has not been determined. The record has no base qualities; no much larger clone is one base away. The sample comes from a study of blood T cell repertoires in COVID-19 (TCRdb year 2020). Regarding the complete study: Collaborator samples came from the United States, Italy and Spain and covered acute and convalescent phases of COVID-19. The material from the prospective study consisted of cDNA or gDNA derived from T cells, B-cell-depleted T cells, or PBMCs. The dataset comprised deeply sampled blood TCRbeta repertoires from subjects exposed to, actively infected with, or recovered from COVID-19. A freely available public database, intended as a resource for researchers studying the immune response to SARS-CoV-2, is where the repertoires were released. The samples were drawn from two sources: the first 160 participants of the ongoing ImmuneRACE study, and fewer than 1,500 subjects contributed by 6 global collaborators. A de-identified subject ID, COVID-19 status, age in years and sex were almost always included in the sample metadata. HLA class I and class II types, where available, came from metadata supplied by the sample provider rather than from assay-based typing.

Collaborating institutions collected whole blood in K2EDTA tubes following their own protocols. For TCRbeta analysis, collaborator samples were shipped as frozen whole blood, as isolated PBMCs, or as DNA extracted from either sample type. TCRbeta CDR3 regions were amplified from genomic DNA using the immunoSEQ Assay, a bias-controlled multiplex PCR. The paper's data handling went like this. Within the assay, amplification of reference gene primers was used to estimate how many nucleated cells each sample contained. To quantify the absolute abundance of each unique TCRbeta CDR3 rearrangement, sequence reads were collapsed and filtered. For each sample, productive Simpson clonality was calculated by taking the square root of Simpson's diversity index across productive rearrangements. TCRdb's version of the immuneACCESS table is confined to in-frame rearrangements and falls short of the full clone set. An unresolved V gene accounts for under half of the shortfall where checked; the remainder is of unknown origin. The V and J calls and clone size were taken over from that table, and D and trimming were inferred from the DNA. The sample table records fewer than 250,000 clones; about four fifths of these occur just once. The top ten hold roughly 2.5% of the sample.

Overall study results and their limits: The amount of clinical and demographic metadata varied by source and participant and was provided uncurated.

The V and J ends are trimmed by 10 bases and 7 bases, leaving 11 bases between them. The cysteine opens and the phenylalanine closes a CDR3 of 11 amino acids. CDR3 DNA is the only sequence kept; it has 33 bases, read in frame from the first base. CDR1 and CDR2 were assigned from the germline V gene (reference sequence) as MNHNY and SVGAGI. The specimen sequenced was peripheral blood. The chain is made from TRBV6-6 and TRBJ2-4, with TRBD2 tentatively as D gene (5 bases match). The TCR sequence derives from a woman aged 40 to 55 with active or convalescent COVID-19. The DNA sequence follows: TGTGCCACAGAGTCGGGGAACATTCAGTACTTC. It translates as CATESGNIQYF.